The sample holds a few counts of the clone carrying this T cell receptor beta chain. Its target is unknown. TCRdb called the 5' RACE reads again in MiXCR, with one record for every CDR3 protein. The repertoire holds some 690,000 distinct CDR3 sequences, with roughly 20% as singletons. The data were obtained in a study of identical twins. Study outcomes and limitations: Its conclusions, products of cross-sectional statistical analysis, did not come from following the same donors.

The V gene's germline CDR1 is DFQATT and CDR2 SNEGSKA (reference sequence). V lost 0 bases to trimming and J lost 8 bases, with 22 bases between them. The CDR3 length is 16 residues. This sample also belongs to another study, concerning T cells expressing NK-cell markers.

The rearrangement links TRBV20-1 to TRBJ1-2, with D possibly being TRBD1 (6 bases). The sequenced material came from PBMCs. The origin of this receptor is a young woman in good health. CDR3 DNA: TGCAGTGCTAGAGATCTTGGCAGGGGAAAAGCTGGGGGCTACACCTTC. It is translated as CSARDLGRGKAGGYTF.